The present T cell receptor (beta chain) was sequenced within a study of blood T cell repertoires in COVID-19. TCRdb's copy holds only in-frame clones and misses some; the assay was immunoSEQ multiplex PCR. The sample consists of under 150,000 clones, 70% to 85% of them appearing once. This CDR3 has 15 amino acids. The ends were cut back, 1 base at V and 6 bases at J, with 13 bases in the middle. Germline lookup yields CDR1 SGHTA and CDR2 FQGNSA. This clone came up once. This clonotype was sampled from a woman of 80 years or more in a cohort sampled during active or convalescent COVID-19. The V gene is TRBV7-2, the J gene TRBJ2-1, with D unclear. The sequenced sample consisted of peripheral blood. Written as DNA, the CDR3 is TGTGCCAGCAGCTTAGACTACGCCGCCTCCAATGAGCAGTTCTTC. Its translation: CASSLDYAASNEQFF.